This passage covers 32 T cell receptor beta chains from one sample sequenced in a study of monozygotic twins with inflammatory bowel disease. With the 5' RACE reads reprocessed, TCRdb shows one record per CDR3 protein and no DNA. Found here are approximately 400,000 distinct CDR3 sequences; the top ten clones hold 2% to 3%. The material sequenced was blood. The receptors were sampled from a human donor with ulcerative colitis or Crohn's disease, or a healthy co-twin of an affected twin (not recorded which).

The CDR3 region is CASSYLGPRGLGSGANVLTF. V and J are TRBV6-2 or TRBV6-3 and TRBJ2-6; TCRdb's D gene call, TRBD2, goes unchecked for lack of DNA. CDR3 length: 20 residues. The V gene's germline CDR1 is MNHEY and CDR2 SVGEGT.

This chain connects TRBV20-1 to TRBJ2-1; TCRdb calls TRBD1, which cannot be checked without DNA. CDR1 is DFQATT and CDR2 is SNEGSKA in the germline V gene (reference sequence). This CDR3 is built from 12 residues. The CDR3 loop is CSALGPLWGQFF.

Here the CDR3 reads CASSPQWVEAFF. The chain combines TRBV12-3 or TRBV12-4 with TRBJ1-1. The CDR3 is 12 amino acids.

The rearrangement uses TRBV10-3 and TRBJ1-5; the TCRdb call, TRBD1, lacks DNA for checking. This CDR3 has 14 amino acids. Germline V gene sequence: CDR1 ENHRY, CDR2 SYGVKD. CDR3 residues: CAISDGTYNQPQHF.

The chain joins TRBV4-1 to TRBJ1-5; checking the TCRdb D call of TRBD1 is not possible without DNA. The CDR3 has 17 amino acids. Germline CDR1 and CDR2: MGHRA and YSYEKL. The chain's CDR3 is CASSQHRTGTLNQPQHF.

The CDR3 sequence is CASSLQGLGGYEQYF. V and J are TRBV11-2 and TRBJ2-7; TCRdb returns TRBD2, unconfirmable since there is no DNA. Germline CDR1 SGHAT, CDR2 FQNNGV. CDR3 length equals 15 residues.

The chain couples TRBV20-1 to TRBJ2-3; TCRdb's D call, TRBD1, is unchecked because there is no DNA. The V gene's germline CDR1 is DFQATT and CDR2 SNEGSKA (reference sequence). The CDR3 spans 15 residues. CDR3 sequence: CSASPGGRESYTQYF.

This chain uses TRBV4-1 with TRBJ2-1; TCRdb indicates TRBD1, and absent DNA this call remains unverified. The CDR3 is made up of 14 amino acids. Germline V CDR1 and CDR2: MGHRA, YSYEKL. CDR3: CASSLGAGTNEQFF.

The chain recombines TRBV19 with TRBJ1-4; TCRdb proposes TRBD1, but this gene call is untestable without DNA. The CDR3 has 17 amino acids. Germline V gene lookup returns CDR1 LNHDA and CDR2 SQIVND (reference sequence). This CDR3 is CASSPRGIGATNEKLFF.

The V gene is TRBV6-7, the J gene TRBJ2-5; TCRdb picks TRBD2, but there is no DNA to check that call. TRBV6-7 is given ORF status, its function remaining uncertain. CDR3 length equals 13 residues. CDR3 sequence: CASVEGPQETQYF.

The chain links TRBV2 to TRBJ1-4; TCRdb's assignment of TRBD1 cannot be checked, as there is no DNA. The CDR3 extends over 14 amino acids. Per germline, CDR1 SNHLY and CDR2 FYNNEI. The CDR3 reads CASSTDRRNEKLFF.

The chain uses TRBV5-1 and TRBJ2-1; TCRdb proposes TRBD1, but this gene call is untestable without DNA. From germline, CDR1 is SGHRS and CDR2 YFSETQ. The length of the CDR3 is 14 residues. CDR3 sequence: CASSPRQGEYEQFF.

J is TRBJ1-1 and V is TRBV12-3 or TRBV12-4; there is no DNA to check the TCRdb D call of TRBD1. The CDR3 length is 13 residues. The CDR3 reads CASSLTGGAEAFF.

The V call is TRBV25-1, the J call TRBJ1-6. Germline V gene lookup returns CDR1 MGHDK and CDR2 SYGVNS. The CDR3 consists of 12 residues. The CDR3 loop reads CASKRGNSPLHF.

V and J are TRBV7-2 and TRBJ2-7; with no DNA, the TCRdb D assignment of TRBD2 cannot be verified. This CDR3 is built from 15 residues. Per the germline V gene, CDR1 is SGHTA and CDR2 is FQGNSA. CDR3 in amino acids: CASSQLTSLSYEQYF. Full variable domain (outside the CDR3, taken from reference TRBV7-2 and TRBJ2-7): GAGVSQSPSNKVTEKGKDVELRCDPISGHTALYWYRQSLGQGLEFLIYFQGNSAPDKSGLPSDRFSAERTGGSVSTLTIQRTQQEDSAVYLCASSQLTSLSYEQYFGPGTRLTVT.

The V and J genes are TRBV7-2 and TRBJ2-1; TCRdb's assignment of TRBD1 cannot be checked, as there is no DNA. Looked up from germline, CDR1 is SGHTA and CDR2 is FQGNSA. The length of the CDR3 is 16 residues. CDR3 sequence reads: CASSLGAPRSSNEQFF.

This chain connects TRBV12-3 or TRBV12-4 to TRBJ2-1; TCRdb's D call of TRBD1 is untestable without DNA. The CDR3 length is 14 residues. CDR3 amino acids: CASSYRPQGDEQFF.

The chain uses TRBV19 and TRBJ1-1; as DNA is missing, the TRBD1 call by TCRdb cannot be tested. CDR3 length equals 14 residues. Germline values: CDR1 LNHDA, CDR2 SQIVND (reference sequence). The CDR3 loop reads CASSMSGVRAEAFF.

V gene TRBV4-2 combines with J gene TRBJ2-7. The CDR3 contains 16 residues. Germline CDR1 is LGHNA and CDR2 is YNFKEQ. The CDR3 sequence: CASSQDTRKWGYEQYF.

The gene calls are TRBV7-2 and TRBJ2-7; there is no DNA to check the TCRdb D call of TRBD1. The germline CDR1 and CDR2 sequences are SGHTA and FQGNSA. CDR3 size: 15 residues. CDR3 loop: CASSQAPQGTYEQYF.

The rearrangement joins TRBV6-2 or TRBV6-3 to TRBJ2-3; TCRdb gives TRBD2 as the D gene, but with no DNA this cannot be confirmed. Germline CDR1 and CDR2: MNHEY and SVGEGT. The CDR3 sequence is 15 residues long. The CDR3 is CASNPSGGAADTQYF.

The rearrangement uses TRBV28 and TRBJ1-2; the TCRdb D gene call, TRBD1, has no DNA to confirm it. The CDR3 extends over 20 amino acids. In germline, CDR1 is MDHEN, CDR2 SYDVKM. The CDR3 loop reads CASSLRRALVSRGVFYGYTF.

The CDR3 loop reads CASSWKASGGDQETQYF. This chain links TRBV7-9 with TRBJ2-5; the TRBD2 assignment by TCRdb is unverifiable without DNA. CDR1 is SEHNR and CDR2 is FQNEAQ in the germline V gene (reference sequence). The CDR3 is 17 residues long.

The chain combines TRBV24-1 with TRBJ2-3; TCRdb selects TRBD2, and the lack of DNA leaves this call unchecked. The CDR3 length is 15 residues. The germline V gene encodes CDR1 KGHDR and CDR2 SFDVKD. The CDR3 here is CATSDAGGHTDTQYF.

V and J are TRBV12-3 or TRBV12-4 and TRBJ1-2; TCRdb names TRBD1, which stays unverified in the absence of DNA. This CDR3 region has 13 residues. CDR3 region: CASSAAGDYGYTF.

The chain couples TRBV30 to TRBJ2-3. The CDR3 loop spans 13 amino acids. In germline, CDR1 is GTSNPN, CDR2 SVGIG (reference sequence). The chain's CDR3 is CAWSFPPTDTQYF.

The chain links TRBV5-6 to TRBJ2-1. This CDR3 contains 15 residues. Germline-derived CDR1 and CDR2 are SGHDT and YYEEEE. The CDR3 reads CASSLGSTIYNEQFF.

V is TRBV12-3 or TRBV12-4 and J is TRBJ2-7. The CDR3 has 14 amino acids. CDR3 loop: CASSLGSLLGEQYF.

The rearrangement uses TRBV6-5 and TRBJ2-1; TCRdb indicates TRBD2, and absent DNA this call remains unverified. Germline CDR1 and CDR2: MNHEY and SVGAGI. The CDR3 length is 15 residues. The CDR3: CASSYVLAAYNEQFF.

The rearrangement joins TRBV18 to TRBJ2-3; TCRdb outputs TRBD1, but without DNA this stays unchecked. The length of the CDR3 is 14 residues. Looked up from germline, CDR1 is KGHSH and CDR2 is LQKENI. The CDR3 sequence: CASSPGTTTDTQYF.

The chain joins TRBV7-2 to TRBJ2-4; the TRBD1 assignment by TCRdb is unverifiable without DNA. CDR1 and CDR2 (germline): SGHTA, FQGNSA. CDR3 size: 16 residues. The CDR3 spells CASSLGDRVAKNIQYF.

The gene calls are TRBV7-6 and TRBJ2-1; the TCRdb call, TRBD1, lacks DNA for checking. The CDR3 is 16 amino acids. Germline assignment: CDR1 SGHVS and CDR2 FNYEAQ. CDR3 loop: CASSLEGGQGYNEQFF. The full variable domain, rest sourced from reference TRBV7-6 and TRBJ2-1, is GAGVSQSPRYKVTKRGQDVALRCDPISGHVSLYWYRQALGQGPEFLTYFNYEAQQDKSGLPNDRFSAERPEGSISTLTIQRTEQRDSAMYRCASSLEGGQGYNEQFFGPGTRLTVL.